A single sample is the source of the 5 T cell receptor beta chains below, sequenced in a study of shared clonotypes between healthy human individuals (TCRdb year 2020). The library was built by means of the immunoSEQ multiplex PCR assay. In TCRdb, the immuneACCESS table is reduced to in-frame sequences with V and J assigned. These tables do not hold every clone; where another copy was compared, an unresolved V gene accounts for under half, and the others remain unexplained. Present in this sample are approximately 1,000,000 clones, around 78% of which were seen just once. In total, the top ten clones hold under 0.6% of the sample. What was sequenced was memory CD4+ T cells from PBMCs. What the cell subset or site label conveys for this sample: CD45RA-negative fraction. The receptors stem from a young man in good health. Some clones in this sample may be carry-over from other donors' samples.

The chain couples TRBV4-1 to TRBJ2-1; tentative D call: TRBD2 (6 bases). The CDR3 spans 16 residues. With 2 bases removed from V and 5 bases from J, the gap between germline ends came to 16 bases. The germline V gene has CDR1 MGHRA and CDR2 YSYEKL. CDR3 amino acids: CASSQSSARRHNEQFF. CDR3 coding DNA: TGCGCCAGCAGCCAATCTAGCGCCCGTAGACACAATGAGCAGTTCTTC.

The J gene is TRBJ2-1, the V gene TRBV4-1; D unclear. V shed 3 bases and J shed 9 bases, with 12 bases lying between them. CDR1 and CDR2 (germline): MGHRA, YSYEKL. The CDR3 sequence is 13 residues long. The CDR3 coding sequence is TGCGCCAGCAGCCAGCAGGTTGTGTTTGAGCAGTTCTTC. This encodes CASSQQVVFEQFF.

Only a few counts were recorded for this clone. The chain employs TRBV7-2 and TRBJ1-5, with D perhaps matching TRBD1 (5 bases). Germline loops: CDR1 SGHTA, CDR2 FQGNSA. CDR3 length: 13 amino acids. V gave up 5 bases and J gave up 4 bases, with 9 bases separating them. The CDR3 DNA sequence: TGTGCCAGCAGCCGGGACGCTAATCAGCCCCAGCATTTT. It yields the protein CASSRDANQPQHF. Complete variable domain (other parts from reference TRBV7-2 and TRBJ1-5): GAGVSQSPSNKVTEKGKDVELRCDPISGHTALYWYRQSLGQGLEFLIYFQGNSAPDKSGLPSDRFSAERTGGSVSTLTIQRTQQEDSAVYLCASSRDANQPQHFGDGTRLSIL.

V gene TRBV28 combines with J gene TRBJ2-6; a weak D match, TRBD2 (5 bases). V was clipped by 6 bases and J by 7 bases, with 19 bases between them. This CDR3 region has 16 residues. Germline CDR1 and CDR2: MDHEN and SYDVKM. The CDR3 nucleotides read TGTGCCAGCAGGGGTACCGACGGACTCTTAGCCAACGTCCTGACTTTC. The encoded protein is CASRGTDGLLANVLTF.

The rearrangement uses TRBV18 and TRBJ1-5; D is unclear. Trimming removed 4 bases from V and 1 base from J, with 8 bases in between. Germline CDR1 KGHSH, CDR2 LQKENI. This CDR3 has 14 amino acids. CDR3 region: CASSRSRSNQPQHF. The CDR3 coding sequence is TGTGCCAGCTCACGAAGCCGGAGCAATCAGCCCCAGCATTTT.